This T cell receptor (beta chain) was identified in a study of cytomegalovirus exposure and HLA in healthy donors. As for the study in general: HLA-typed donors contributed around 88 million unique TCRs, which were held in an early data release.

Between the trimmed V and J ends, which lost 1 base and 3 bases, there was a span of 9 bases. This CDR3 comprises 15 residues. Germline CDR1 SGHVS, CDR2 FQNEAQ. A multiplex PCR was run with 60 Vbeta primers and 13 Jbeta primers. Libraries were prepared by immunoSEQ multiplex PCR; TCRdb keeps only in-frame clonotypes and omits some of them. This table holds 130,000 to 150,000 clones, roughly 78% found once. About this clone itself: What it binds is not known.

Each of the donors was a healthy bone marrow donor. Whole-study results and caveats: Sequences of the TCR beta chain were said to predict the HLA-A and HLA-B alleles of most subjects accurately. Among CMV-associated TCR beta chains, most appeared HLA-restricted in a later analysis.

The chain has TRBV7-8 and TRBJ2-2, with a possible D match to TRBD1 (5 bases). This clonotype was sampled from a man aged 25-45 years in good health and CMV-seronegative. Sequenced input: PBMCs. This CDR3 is CASSLDGRDTGELFF. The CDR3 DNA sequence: TGTGCCAGCAGCTTAGATGGCAGGGACACCGGGGAGCTGTTTTTT.